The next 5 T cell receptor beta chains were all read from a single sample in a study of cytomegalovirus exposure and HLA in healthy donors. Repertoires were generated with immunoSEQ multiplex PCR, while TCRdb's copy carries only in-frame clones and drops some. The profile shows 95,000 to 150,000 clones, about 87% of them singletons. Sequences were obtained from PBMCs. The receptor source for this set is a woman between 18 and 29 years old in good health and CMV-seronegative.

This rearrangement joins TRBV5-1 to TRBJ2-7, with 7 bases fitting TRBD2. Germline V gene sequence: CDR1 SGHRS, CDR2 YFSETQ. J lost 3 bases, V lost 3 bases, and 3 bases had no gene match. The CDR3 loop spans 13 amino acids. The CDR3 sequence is CASSSLADYEQYF. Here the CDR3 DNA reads TGCGCCAGCAGCTCCCTAGCGGACTACGAGCAGTACTTC.

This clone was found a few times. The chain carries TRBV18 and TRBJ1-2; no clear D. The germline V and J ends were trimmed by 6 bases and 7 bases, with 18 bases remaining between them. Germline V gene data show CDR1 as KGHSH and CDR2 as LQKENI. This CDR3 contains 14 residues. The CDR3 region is CASSLGGVLRGYTF. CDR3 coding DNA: TGTGCCAGCTCTCTCGGAGGTGTGTTACGTGGCTACACCTTC.

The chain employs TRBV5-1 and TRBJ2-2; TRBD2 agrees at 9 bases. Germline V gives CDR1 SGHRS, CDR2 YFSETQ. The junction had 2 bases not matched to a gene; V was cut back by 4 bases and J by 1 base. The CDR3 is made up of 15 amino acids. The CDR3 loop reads CASSPTSGNTGELFF. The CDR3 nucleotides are TGCGCCAGCAGCCCGACTAGCGGGAACACCGGGGAGCTGTTTTTT.

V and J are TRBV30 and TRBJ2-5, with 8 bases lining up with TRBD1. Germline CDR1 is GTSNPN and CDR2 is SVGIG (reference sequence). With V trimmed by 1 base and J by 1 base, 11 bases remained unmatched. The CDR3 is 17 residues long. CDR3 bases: TGTGCCTGGAGTGCATTCTCCGGGACAGGCTCCCAAGAGACCCAGTACTTC. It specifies CAWSAFSGTGSQETQYF.

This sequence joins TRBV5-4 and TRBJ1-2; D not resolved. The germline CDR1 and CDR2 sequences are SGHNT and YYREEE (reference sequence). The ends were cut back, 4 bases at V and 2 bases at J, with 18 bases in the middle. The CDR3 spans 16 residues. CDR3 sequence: CASSPHVTPGNYGYTF. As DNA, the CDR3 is TGTGCCAGCAGCCCCCACGTGACACCTGGAAACTATGGCTACACCTTC.